These 29 T cell receptor beta chains came from one sample sequenced in a study of T cells in Graves' hyperthyroidism and ophthalmopathy (dated by TCRdb to between 2018 and 2021). Library preparation employed multiplex PCR. Sequenced using an Illumina HiSeq 2000. The TCR beta CDR3 regions were amplified from the RNA transcripts. A first-round RT-PCR of the TCR CDR3 used the HTBI primer set with the Qiagen OneStep RT-PCR kit. TCRdb reworked the public reads: Q25 trimming with fastp, MiXCR clone assembly, productive beta chains retained. When rows share a CDR3 protein, they turn into one entry using the most common DNA and genes. A total of about 740,000 distinct CDR3 sequences appear in this sample, around 15% of them only once. The ten largest account for around 9.6% of the sample. The sample taken for sequencing was blood. The receptors were sampled from a woman aged 18-29 years with Graves' hyperthyroidism.

This clonotype was counted at least ten times. The V gene is TRBV30, the J gene TRBJ1-1; D remains unclear. The ends were cut back, 0 bases at V and 4 bases at J, with 6 bases in the middle. Germline CDR1 is GTSNPN and CDR2 is SVGIG (reference sequence). This CDR3 is built from 12 residues. CDR3 nucleotides: TGTGCCTGGAGTGTTTTCAGCACTGAAGCTTTCTTT. Its protein is CAWSVFSTEAFF.

This clonotype was counted many times. The chain carries TRBV5-1 and TRBJ2-1; 9 bases fit TRBD2. Unmatched junction bases numbered 6, after V lost 0 bases and J lost 8 bases. In germline, CDR1 is SGHRS, CDR2 YFSETQ. This CDR3 region has 15 residues. CDR3 loop: CASSLAAGGPHEQFF. CDR3 coding DNA: TGCGCCAGCAGCTTGGCGGCGGGAGGGCCACATGAGCAGTTCTTC.

In this sample, this clonotype turned up many times. The V call is TRBV19, the J call TRBJ2-7; D is uncertain. Germline lookup yields CDR1 LNHDA and CDR2 SQIVND (reference sequence). V shed 0 bases and J shed 2 bases, with 14 bases lying between them. The CDR3 has 16 amino acids. The CDR3 nucleotides are TGTGCCAGTAGTATAGACCCCTCGGACCTGACCTACGAGCAGTACTTC. It is translated as CASSIDPSDLTYEQYF. The full variable domain, completed using reference TRBV19 and TRBJ2-7, is DGGITQSPKYLFRKEGQNVTLSCEQNLNHDAMYWYRQDPGQGLRLIYYSQIVNDFQKGDIAEGYSVSREKKESFPLTVTSAQKNPTAFYLCASSIDPSDLTYEQYFGPGTRLTVT.

There are a few counts of this clonotype. The V and J genes are TRBV7-9 and TRBJ2-2; the D gene could be TRBD1 or TRBD2 (6 bases each). Germline lookup yields CDR1 SEHNR and CDR2 FQNEAQ (reference sequence). V lost 7 bases and J 3 bases, leaving 12 bases between the germline ends. This CDR3 has 14 amino acids. The CDR3 DNA follows: TGTGCCAGCATCAGGAGGGGGGACACCGGGGAGCTGTTTTTT. It yields the protein CASIRRGDTGELFF.

This clonotype appeared many times. V usage is TRBV18 and J usage is TRBJ1-1, with TRBD1 matching over 7 bases. CDR1 is KGHSH, CDR2 LQKENI, per germline. The CDR3 runs 17 residues. Trimming at V came to 2 bases and at J to 0 bases, leaving 9 bases not matched to a gene. For the CDR3, the DNA is TGTGCCAGCTCACCAGGCCACGGGGACAGAATGAACACTGAAGCTTTCTTT. It encodes CASSPGHGDRMNTEAFF.

This clonotype was counted many times. The chain has TRBV7-9 and TRBJ2-1, with TRBD2 as a possible D gene (6 bases). The V end was cut by 1 base, the J end by 9 bases, with 16 bases between. The CDR3 has 15 residues. Germline V gene data show CDR1 as SEHNR and CDR2 as FQNEAQ (reference sequence). DNA of the CDR3: TGTGCCAGCAGCTTAGTACTAGCTGGGGCAGGTGAGCAGTTCTTC. This gives the protein CASSLVLAGAGEQFF.

This clonotype was found many times. The chain employs TRBV2 and TRBJ2-7, with a possible D match to TRBD1 (5 bases). The CDR3 sequence is 14 residues long. Trimming pared 3 bases from V and 7 bases from J, leaving 16 bases between. CDR1 is SNHLY, CDR2 FYNNEI, per germline. This chain's CDR3 is CASSDRQGPREQYF. The CDR3, as DNA: TGTGCCAGCAGTGACCGGCAGGGTCCCCGGGAGCAGTACTTC. The full variable domain, completed using reference TRBV2 and TRBJ2-7, is EPEVTQTPSHQVTQMGQEVILRCVPISNHLYFYWYRQILGQKVEFLVSFYNNEISEKSEIFDDQFSVERPDGSNFTLKIRSTKLEDSAMYFCASSDRQGPREQYFGPGTRLTVT.

Many counts were recorded for this clonotype. V and J are TRBV28 and TRBJ2-7, with D tentatively TRBD1 or TRBD2 (5 bases each). CDR1 is MDHEN, CDR2 SYDVKM, per germline. The V end was cut by 6 bases, the J end by 4 bases, with 16 bases between. The CDR3 sequence is 14 residues long. For the CDR3, the DNA is TGTGCCAGCAGGCCACGGGGCGCCGCGTACGAGCAGTACTTC. Amino acids: CASRPRGAAYEQYF.

This chain uses TRBV28 with TRBJ1-3; tentative D call: TRBD1 (5 bases). Looked up from germline, CDR1 is MDHEN and CDR2 is SYDVKM. The ends were cut back, 5 bases at V and 2 bases at J, with 16 bases in the middle. The CDR3 length is 16 residues. This CDR3 reads CASSIPGSVPGNTIYF. Written as DNA, the CDR3 is TGTGCCAGCAGTATCCCAGGGTCGGTTCCTGGAAACACCATATATTTT.

This clonotype was counted ten times or more. The chain employs TRBV6-2 or TRBV6-3 and TRBJ1-2; no clear D gene. Germline V gene sequence: CDR1 MNHEY, CDR2 SVGEGT. The CDR3 consists of 15 residues. With 4 bases removed from V and 4 bases from J, the gap between germline ends came to 16 bases. The CDR3 DNA reads as TGTGCCAGCAGTTTTCGACGGGAAGGAGGCTATGGCTACACCTTC. It translates to CASSFRREGGYGYTF.

This clonotype occurred many times. The genes are TRBV4-3 and TRBJ2-3; no reliable D call. The CDR3 is 13 amino acids. Per germline, CDR1 LGHNA and CDR2 YSLEER. V lost 6 bases and J 1 base, leaving 8 bases between the germline ends. The CDR3 is CASSGLGTDTQYF. DNA of the CDR3: TGCGCCAGCAGTGGGTTGGGCACAGATACGCAGTATTTT.

Ten or more counts support this clonotype. The CDR3, as DNA: TGCAGTGCCAGGAACAGAGATCTCAGATACGAGCAGTACTTC. Amino acids: CSARNRDLRYEQYF. This chain joins TRBV20-1 and TRBJ2-7; D is ambiguous. The CDR3 is made up of 14 amino acids. V was trimmed by 6 bases and J by 4 bases, leaving 19 bases between them. Germline V gives CDR1 DFQATT, CDR2 SNEGSKA (reference sequence).

This clonotype was found many times. The chain joins TRBV3-1 to TRBJ1-2, with TRBD1 as a possible D gene (6 bases). Deletions cut 2 bases from V and 2 bases from J, with 9 bases between. Germline V gene data show CDR1 as LGHDT and CDR2 as YNNKEL (reference sequence). The CDR3 runs 14 residues. CDR3 sequence: CASSQSGGNYGYTF. CDR3 DNA sequence: TGTGCCAGCAGCCAATCCGGGGGCAACTATGGCTACACCTTC.

The sample holds many counts of this clonotype. The chain couples TRBV6-5 to TRBJ2-1; the D is unclear. V lost 0 bases, J lost 6 bases, and 6 bases lay in between. Germline-derived CDR1 and CDR2 are MNHEY and SVGAGI. The CDR3 runs 13 residues. The DNA for the CDR3 is TGTGCCAGCAGTTACTCGTGGTCCAATGAGCAGTTCTTC. Protein: CASSYSWSNEQFF.

The chain is built from TRBV5-1 and TRBJ2-5; 8 bases are a match to TRBD2. Germline assignment: CDR1 SGHRS and CDR2 YFSETQ. V trimming: 4 bases; J trimming: 4 bases; junction bases outside the gene matches: 12. The CDR3 runs 16 residues. CDR3 loop: CASSPGGQGLRETQYF. The CDR3 bases are TGCGCCAGCAGCCCGGGAGGGCAGGGGTTGAGAGAGACCCAGTACTTC.

This sequence joins TRBV5-1 and TRBJ1-4; 7 bases match TRBD1. Unmatched junction bases numbered 3, after V lost 1 base and J lost 6 bases. The CDR3 covers 14 residues. CDR1 SGHRS and CDR2 YFSETQ come from the germline V gene. The CDR3 DNA is TGCGCCAGCAGCTTGAGCAGGGGGGATGAAAAACTGTTTTTT. The encoded protein is CASSLSRGDEKLFF.

A few counts support this clonotype. CDR3: CATSDSWTSHEQFF. The CDR3 DNA sequence: TGTGCCACCAGTGATTCCTGGACTTCTCATGAGCAGTTCTTC. This sequence joins TRBV24-1 and TRBJ2-1; a weak D match, TRBD2 (5 bases). Germline V gene sequence: CDR1 KGHDR, CDR2 SFDVKD. V was cut by 2 bases and J by 8 bases, with 12 bases left in between. The CDR3 runs 14 residues.

The chain couples TRBV30 to TRBJ2-2; TRBD2 matches 11 bases. The germline gives CDR1 GTSNPN, CDR2 SVGIG (reference sequence). Trimming took 2 bases from V and 1 from J; bases not matched to a gene: 9. This CDR3 has 18 residues. In DNA, the CDR3 is TGTGCCTGGAGTTCCCTTTTCGGACTAGCGGGGAACACCGGGGAGCTGTTTTTT. This gives the protein CAWSSLFGLAGNTGELFF.

The rearrangement uses TRBV5-4 and TRBJ2-7, with TRBD1 as a possible D gene (6 bases). There are 15 residues in the CDR3. Trimming shortened V by 0 bases and J by 1 base, and 11 bases separated the two germline ends. Germline V CDR1 and CDR2: SGHNT, YYREEE (reference sequence). The DNA for the CDR3 is TGTGCCAGCAGCTTGGTACCGACAGGATCCTACGAGCAGTACTTC. Translation gives CASSLVPTGSYEQYF.

The chain uses TRBV5-6 and TRBJ1-6; TRBD1 matches 8 bases. CDR1 and CDR2 from the germline V gene are SGHDT and YYEEEE. V was clipped by 4 bases and J by 10 bases; unmatched bases: 13. CDR3 size: 16 residues. This CDR3 is CASSPPGQGRGSPLHF. CDR3 DNA sequence: TGTGCCAGCAGCCCCCCTGGACAGGGTAGGGGATCACCCCTCCACTTT.

This clonotype came up many times. The rearrangement links TRBV24-1 to TRBJ2-7; 8 bases are a match to TRBD2. J gave up 3 bases and V 0 bases, and 9 bases lay outside the gene matches. Germline CDR1 and CDR2: KGHDR and SFDVKD. The CDR3 extends over 17 amino acids. CDR3 sequence reads: CATSDLPPRAGDYEQYF. The CDR3 DNA sequence: TGTGCCACCAGTGATTTGCCCCCCAGAGCGGGAGACTACGAGCAGTACTTC.

The chain employs TRBV30 and TRBJ2-4; weak D call: TRBD1 (8 bases). The CDR3 consists of 14 residues. Germline CDR1 reads GTSNPN; CDR2 reads SVGIG (reference sequence). V was cut by 4 bases and J by 5 bases, with 15 bases left in between. This CDR3 is CAWTLQGGENIQYF. CDR3 coding DNA: TGTGCCTGGACCCTACAGGGGGGGGAAAACATTCAGTACTTC.

V usage is TRBV5-5 and J usage is TRBJ2-2; TRBD1 or TRBD2 may be the D gene (5 bases each). Germline assignment: CDR1 SGHKS and CDR2 YYEKEE (reference sequence). V shed 0 bases and J shed 3 bases, with 9 bases lying between them. This CDR3 contains 15 residues. CDR3 protein: CASSLGGVDTGELFF. The CDR3 DNA follows: TGTGCCAGCAGCTTGGGAGGGGTGGACACCGGGGAGCTGTTTTTT.

This clonotype came up many times. This chain links TRBV20-1 with TRBJ1-6; possibly TRBD1 for D (5 bases). The CDR3 contains 14 residues. V lost 3 bases and J lost 10, with 16 bases in between. CDR1 and CDR2 (germline): DFQATT, SNEGSKA (reference sequence). Here the CDR3 DNA reads TGCAGTGCTAGCAAGGACGGAGGGGACTCACCCCTCCACTTT. Its translation: CSASKDGGDSPLHF.

In DNA, the CDR3 is TGCAGTGCTTCCAGTCAATCTTACGAGCAGTACTTC. It yields the protein CSASSQSYEQYF. V is TRBV20-1 and J is TRBJ2-7; no clear D gene. This CDR3 spans 12 amino acids. Germline CDR1 and CDR2: DFQATT and SNEGSKA (reference sequence). V was pared by 5 bases and J by 4 bases, with 12 bases between.

This clonotype has ten or more counts. The genes are TRBV11-2 and TRBJ1-5; possible D gene TRBD1, 6 bases. Trimming removed 0 bases from V and 5 bases from J, with 11 bases in between. From germline, CDR1 is SGHAT and CDR2 FQNNGV. This CDR3 is 15 amino acids long. The chain's CDR3 is CASSLDLGAHQPQHF. The CDR3 DNA reads TGTGCCAGCAGCTTAGATCTGGGGGCCCATCAGCCCCAGCATTTT.

This clonotype has ten or more counts. The chain combines TRBV11-2 with TRBJ2-7, with 7 positions matching TRBD2. CDR1 is SGHAT, CDR2 FQNNGV, per germline. The CDR3 is made up of 16 amino acids. After removal of 1 base from V and 0 bases from J, the junction contained 6 bases not matched to a gene. The CDR3 nucleotides are TGTGCCAGCAGCTTAGGATCGCGCGGGAGCTCCTACGAGCAGTACTTC. Translating gives CASSLGSRGSSYEQYF.

This clonotype was counted only a few times. The chain couples TRBV29-1 to TRBJ2-1, with 14 bases fitting TRBD2. This CDR3 is 16 amino acids long. The V and J ends lost 7 bases and 6 bases, in that order; junction bases with no gene match: 11. Germline V gene data show CDR1 as SQVTM and CDR2 as ANQGSEA. CDR3 coding DNA: TGCAGCGCCGCCGGGACTAGCGGGAGTGAGGGCAATGAGCAGTTCTTC. Translating gives CSAAGTSGSEGNEQFF.

The genes are TRBV7-9 and TRBJ2-7, with TRBD1 matching over 10 bases. In germline, CDR1 is SEHNR, CDR2 FQNEAQ (reference sequence). Germline trimming cut 7 bases from V and 9 bases from J; bases unmatched to any gene: 9. The CDR3 is made up of 13 amino acids. The CDR3 is CASTPDRGRGQYF. The DNA of the CDR3 is TGTGCCAGCACCCCCGACAGGGGGCGGGGGCAGTACTTC.